This TCR beta chain was recorded in a study of Graves' ophthalmopathy and Graves' hyperthyroidism. Study-level information: Ophthalmopathy absent within 18 months of follow-up marked hyperthyroidism as stable.

RNA transcripts yielded amplified TCR beta CDR3 regions. HTBI primers primed a first-round RT-PCR, and a second-round multiplex PCR followed. TCRdb used MiXCR to reprocess the multiplex PCR reads, holding one entry per CDR3 protein. The table includes about 500,000 distinct CDR3 sequences, 35% to 45% detected once. Findings and limits, study-wide: Ophthalmopathy and stable hyperthyroidism were discriminated by a 13-signature model, with approximately 89% sensitivity and 80% to 84% specificity. The model flagged ophthalmopathy progression at 55% to 71% sensitivity and less than 75% specificity. Blood also carried most expanded thyroid clonotypes exceeding 0.001 frequency.

After removal of 4 bases from V and 0 bases from J, the junction contained 13 bases not matched to a gene. Germline assignment: CDR1 SGHRS and CDR2 YFSETQ. There are 18 residues in the CDR3. Worth noting for this clonotype: The antigen is undetermined.

The chain carries TRBV5-1 and TRBJ1-1; TRBD1 matches 9 bases. This TCR was recovered from an adult man with Graves' hyperthyroidism. The sample was peripheral blood or thyroid tissue (not recorded which). The CDR3 bases are TGCGCCAGCAGCCCCAAGGTCGGGACAGGGCTTATGAACACTGAAGCTTTCTTT. This sequence encodes CASSPKVGTGLMNTEAFF.